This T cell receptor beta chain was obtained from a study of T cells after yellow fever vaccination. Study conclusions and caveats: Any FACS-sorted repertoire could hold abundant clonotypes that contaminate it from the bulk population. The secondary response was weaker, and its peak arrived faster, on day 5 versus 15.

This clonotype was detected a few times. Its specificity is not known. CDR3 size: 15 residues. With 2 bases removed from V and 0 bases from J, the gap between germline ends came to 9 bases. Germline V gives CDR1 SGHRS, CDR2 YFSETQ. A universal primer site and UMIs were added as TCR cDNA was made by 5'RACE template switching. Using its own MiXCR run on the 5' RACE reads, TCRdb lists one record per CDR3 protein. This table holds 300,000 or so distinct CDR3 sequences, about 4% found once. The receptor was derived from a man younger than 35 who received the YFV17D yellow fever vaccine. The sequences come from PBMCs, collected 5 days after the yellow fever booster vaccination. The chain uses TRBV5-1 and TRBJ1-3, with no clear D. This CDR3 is CASSLIGYSGNTIYF. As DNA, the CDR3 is TGCGCCAGCAGCTTAATCGGATACTCTGGAAACACCATATATTTT.